This T cell receptor (beta chain) was sequenced during a study of blood T cell repertoires in COVID-19. Study information: COVID-19 samples collected from the United States, Italy and Spain covered acute and convalescent phases. Nucleic acid was either cDNA or gDNA, and it came from T cells, B-cell-depleted T cells, or PBMCs.

TCRdb keeps only in-frame clones here, not all; method: immunoSEQ multiplex PCR. Of approximately 300,000 clones in the sample, 86% are singletons; the top ten hold approximately 1.5%. V lost 4 bases, J lost 3 bases, and 6 bases stayed unmatched. Germline V gives CDR1 LGHDT, CDR2 YNNKEL (reference sequence). CDR3 length: 15 amino acids. The gene calls are TRBV3-1 (or the pseudogene TRBV3-2) and TRBJ2-7; 10 bases match TRBD2. The source material was peripheral blood. This sequence was found in a woman in her forties or fifties with acute or convalescent COVID-19. CDR3 bases: TGTGCCAGCAGCCCTGGACTAGCGGTCGTCTACGAGCAGTACTTC. This gives the protein CASSPGLAVVYEQYF.